This entry features one TCR beta chain sequence. Its antigen is not identified. Trimming at V came to 2 bases and at J to 8 bases, leaving 11 bases not matched to a gene. Germline-derived CDR1 and CDR2 are MNHNS and SASEGT. This CDR3 spans 15 amino acids. Donors had nominal health at sampling but likely had unrecorded immune exposures. The sample is drawn from a study of cytomegalovirus exposure and HLA in healthy donors. 60 Vbeta and 13 Jbeta primers were used in PCR. The assay was immunoSEQ multiplex PCR, and TCRdb's table has in-frame clones only and misses some. The sample records under 90,000 clones, over 60% being singletons. General study points: Earlier analysis looked at TCR beta V segments, and most were productive about 87% or about 30% of the time.

The sample was PBMCs. The chain joins TRBV6-1 to TRBJ1-1; 7 nucleotides line up with TRBD1. The sequence derives from a man in his forties in good health and CMV-seropositive. The CDR3 protein is CASSEPGQANLEAFF. CDR3 nucleotide sequence: TGTGCCAGCAGTGAACCTGGACAGGCGAACTTAGAAGCTTTCTTT.